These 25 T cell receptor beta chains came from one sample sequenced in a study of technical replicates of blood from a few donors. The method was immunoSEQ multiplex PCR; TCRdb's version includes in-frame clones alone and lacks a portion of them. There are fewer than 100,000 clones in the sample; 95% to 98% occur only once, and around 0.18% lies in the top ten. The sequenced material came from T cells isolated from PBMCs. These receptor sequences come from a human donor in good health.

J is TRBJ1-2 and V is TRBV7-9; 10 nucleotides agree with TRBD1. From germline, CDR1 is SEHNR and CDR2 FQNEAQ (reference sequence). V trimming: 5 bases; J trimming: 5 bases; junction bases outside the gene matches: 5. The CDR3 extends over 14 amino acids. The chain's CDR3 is CASSPGQGVYGYTF. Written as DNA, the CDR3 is TGTGCCAGCAGCCCAGGACAGGGGGTTTATGGCTACACCTTC.

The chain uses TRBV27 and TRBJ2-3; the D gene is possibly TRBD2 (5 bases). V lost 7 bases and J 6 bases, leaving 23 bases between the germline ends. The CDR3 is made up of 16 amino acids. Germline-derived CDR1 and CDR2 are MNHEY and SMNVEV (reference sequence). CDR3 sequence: CASTPGVGAAVDTQYF. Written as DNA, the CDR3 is TGTGCCAGCACCCCTGGGGTGGGAGCGGCCGTGGATACGCAGTATTTT.

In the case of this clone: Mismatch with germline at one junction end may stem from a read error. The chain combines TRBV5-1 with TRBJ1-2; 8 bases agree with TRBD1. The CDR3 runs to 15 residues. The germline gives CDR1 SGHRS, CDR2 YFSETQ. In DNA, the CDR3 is TGCGCCAGCAGCTCCCGGGACAGGAGACCATATGGCCACACCTTC. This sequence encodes CASSSRDRRPYGHTF.

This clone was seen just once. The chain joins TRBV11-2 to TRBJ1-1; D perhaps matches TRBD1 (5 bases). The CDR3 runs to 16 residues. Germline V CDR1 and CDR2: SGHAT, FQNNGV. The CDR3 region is CATRGHKTEMNTEAFF. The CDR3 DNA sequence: TGTGCAACAAGAGGACATAAGACAGAGATGAACACTGAAGCTTTCTTT.

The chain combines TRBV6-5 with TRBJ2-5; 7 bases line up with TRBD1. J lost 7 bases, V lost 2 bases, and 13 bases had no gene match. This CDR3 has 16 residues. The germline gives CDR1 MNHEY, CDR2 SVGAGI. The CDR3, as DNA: TGTGCCAGCAGTTACCAAGGGGACAGCCCCGGGGTGACCCAGTACTTC. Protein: CASSYQGDSPGVTQYF.

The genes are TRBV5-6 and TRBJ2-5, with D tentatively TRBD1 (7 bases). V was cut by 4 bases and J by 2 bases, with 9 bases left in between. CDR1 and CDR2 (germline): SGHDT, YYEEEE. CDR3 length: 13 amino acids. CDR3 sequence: CASSAGQQETQYF. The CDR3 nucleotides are TGTGCCAGCAGCGCGGGACAGCAAGAGACCCAGTACTTC.

The CDR3 DNA reads as TGTGCCAGCAGCTTAAGACAGGGGAGTCGAGAGACCCAGTACTTC. Its translation: CASSLRQGSRETQYF. The chain couples TRBV7-8 to TRBJ2-5; 8 bases align to TRBD1. In germline, CDR1 is SGHVS, CDR2 FQNEAQ. This CDR3 spans 15 amino acids. V was pared by 2 bases and J by 4 bases, with 6 bases of the junction left unmatched.

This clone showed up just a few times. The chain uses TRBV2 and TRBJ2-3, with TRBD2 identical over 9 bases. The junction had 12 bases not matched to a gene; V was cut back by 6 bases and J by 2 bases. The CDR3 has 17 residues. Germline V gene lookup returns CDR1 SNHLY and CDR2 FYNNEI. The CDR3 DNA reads TGTGCCAGCAGAGCTCGCGGTGGACTAGCGAACACAGATACGCAGTATTTT. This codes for CASRARGGLANTDTQYF.

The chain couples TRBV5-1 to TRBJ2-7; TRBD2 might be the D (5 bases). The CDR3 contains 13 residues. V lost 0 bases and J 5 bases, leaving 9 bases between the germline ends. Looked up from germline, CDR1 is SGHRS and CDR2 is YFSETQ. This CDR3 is CASSLGGIDEQYF. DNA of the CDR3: TGCGCCAGCAGCTTGGGAGGGATCGACGAGCAGTACTTC. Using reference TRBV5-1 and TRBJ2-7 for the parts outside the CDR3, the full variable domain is KAGVTQTPRYLIKTRGQQVTLSCSPISGHRSVSWYQQTPGQGLQFLFEYFSETQRNKGNFPGRFSGRQFSNSRSEMNVSTLELGDSALYLCASSLGGIDEQYFGPGTRLTVT.

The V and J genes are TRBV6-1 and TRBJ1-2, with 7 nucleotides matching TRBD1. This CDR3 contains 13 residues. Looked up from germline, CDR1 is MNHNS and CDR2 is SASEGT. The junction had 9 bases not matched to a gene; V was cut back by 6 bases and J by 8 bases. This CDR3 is CASRETGKRGYTF. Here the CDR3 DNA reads TGTGCCAGCAGGGAGACAGGGAAACGCGGCTACACCTTC.

The chain's CDR3 is CASNSRGFSGEQYF. The CDR3 DNA sequence: TGTGCCAGCAACTCTCGGGGGTTCTCGGGGGAGCAGTACTTC. This chain links TRBV5-6 with TRBJ2-7, with a weak D call TRBD2 (6 bases). V was pared by 6 bases and J by 7 bases, with 20 bases between. From germline, CDR1 is SGHDT and CDR2 YYEEEE. The length of the CDR3 is 14 residues.

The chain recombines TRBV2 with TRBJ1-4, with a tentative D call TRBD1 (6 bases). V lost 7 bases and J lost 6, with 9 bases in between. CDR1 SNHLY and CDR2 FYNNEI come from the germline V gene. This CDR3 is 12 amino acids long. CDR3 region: CASTGADEKLFF. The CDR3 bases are TGTGCCAGCACAGGGGCAGATGAAAAACTGTTTTTT.

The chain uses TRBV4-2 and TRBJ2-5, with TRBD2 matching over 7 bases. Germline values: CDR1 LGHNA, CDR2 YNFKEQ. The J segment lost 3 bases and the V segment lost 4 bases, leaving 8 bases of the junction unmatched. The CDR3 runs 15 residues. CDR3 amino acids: CASSLVLATEETQYF. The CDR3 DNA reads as TGTGCCAGCAGCCTGGTACTAGCGACAGAAGAGACCCAGTACTTC.

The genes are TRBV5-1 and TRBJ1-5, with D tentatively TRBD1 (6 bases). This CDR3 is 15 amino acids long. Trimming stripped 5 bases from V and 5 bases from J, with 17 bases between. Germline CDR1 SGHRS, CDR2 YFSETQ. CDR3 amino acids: CASSPLGGDHQPQHF. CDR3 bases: TGCGCCAGCAGTCCCCTAGGGGGGGATCATCAGCCCCAGCATTTT. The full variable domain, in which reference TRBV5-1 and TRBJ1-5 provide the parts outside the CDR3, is KAGVTQTPRYLIKTRGQQVTLSCSPISGHRSVSWYQQTPGQGLQFLFEYFSETQRNKGNFPGRFSGRQFSNSRSEMNVSTLELGDSALYLCASSPLGGDHQPQHFGDGTRLSIL.

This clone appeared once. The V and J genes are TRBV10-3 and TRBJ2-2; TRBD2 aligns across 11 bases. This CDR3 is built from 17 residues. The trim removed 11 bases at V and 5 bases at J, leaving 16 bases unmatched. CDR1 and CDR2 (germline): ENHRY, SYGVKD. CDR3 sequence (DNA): TGTGCCGTTACCGGGACTAGCGGAACCGTAGGAACCGGGGAGCTGTTTTTT. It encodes CAVTGTSGTVGTGELFF.

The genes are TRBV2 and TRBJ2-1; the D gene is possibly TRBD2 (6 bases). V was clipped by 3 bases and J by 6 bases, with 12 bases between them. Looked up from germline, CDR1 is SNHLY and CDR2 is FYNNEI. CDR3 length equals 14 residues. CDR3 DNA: TGTGCCAGCAGTGAGTGGGGGGTCCTCAATGAGCAGTTCTTC. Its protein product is CASSEWGVLNEQFF.

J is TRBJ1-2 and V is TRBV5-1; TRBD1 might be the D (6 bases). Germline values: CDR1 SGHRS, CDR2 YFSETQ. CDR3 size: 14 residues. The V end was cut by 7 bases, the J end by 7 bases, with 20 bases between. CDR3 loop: CASQLGAGASGYTF. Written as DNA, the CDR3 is TGCGCCAGCCAGCTTGGAGCAGGGGCGAGTGGCTACACCTTC. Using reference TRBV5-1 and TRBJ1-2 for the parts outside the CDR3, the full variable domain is KAGVTQTPRYLIKTRGQQVTLSCSPISGHRSVSWYQQTPGQGLQFLFEYFSETQRNKGNFPGRFSGRQFSNSRSEMNVSTLELGDSALYLCASQLGAGASGYTFGSGTRLTVV.

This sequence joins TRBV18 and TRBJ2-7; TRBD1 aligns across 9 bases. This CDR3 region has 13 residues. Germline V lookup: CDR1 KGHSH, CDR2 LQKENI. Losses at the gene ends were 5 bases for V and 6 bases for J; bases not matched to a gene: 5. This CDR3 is CASSGDRVGEQYF. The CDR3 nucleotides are TGTGCCAGCTCAGGGGACAGGGTGGGCGAGCAGTACTTC.

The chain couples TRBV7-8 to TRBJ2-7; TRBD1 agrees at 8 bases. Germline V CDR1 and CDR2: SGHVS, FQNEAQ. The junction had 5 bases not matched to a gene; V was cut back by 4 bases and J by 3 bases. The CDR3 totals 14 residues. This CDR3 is CASSSGQALYEQYF. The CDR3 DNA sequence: TGTGCCAGCAGCTCGGGACAGGCACTCTACGAGCAGTACTTC. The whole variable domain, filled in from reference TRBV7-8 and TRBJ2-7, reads GAGVSQSPRYKVAKRGQDVALRCDPISGHVSLFWYQQALGQGPEFLTYFQNEAQLDKSGLPSDRFFAERPEGSVSTLKIQRTQQEDSAVYLCASSSGQALYEQYFGPGTRLTVT.

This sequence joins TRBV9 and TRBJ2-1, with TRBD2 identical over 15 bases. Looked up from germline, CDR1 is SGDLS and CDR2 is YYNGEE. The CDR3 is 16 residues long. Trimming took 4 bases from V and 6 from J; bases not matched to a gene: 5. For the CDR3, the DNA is TGTGCCAGCAGCACGAGGACTAGCGGGGGGGTCAATGAGCAGTTCTTC. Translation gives CASSTRTSGGVNEQFF.

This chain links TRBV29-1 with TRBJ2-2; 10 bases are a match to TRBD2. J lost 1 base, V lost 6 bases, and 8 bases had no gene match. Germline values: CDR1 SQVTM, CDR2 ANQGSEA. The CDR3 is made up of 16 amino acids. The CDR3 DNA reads TGCAGCGTGTTTCCACCTAGCGGGAGGAACACCGGGGAGCTGTTTTTT. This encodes CSVFPPSGRNTGELFF.

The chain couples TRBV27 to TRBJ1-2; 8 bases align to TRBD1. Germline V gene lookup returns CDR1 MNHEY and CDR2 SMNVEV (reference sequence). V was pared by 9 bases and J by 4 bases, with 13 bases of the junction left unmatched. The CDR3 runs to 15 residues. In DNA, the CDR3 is TGTGCCAGTAAACATGGACAGGGCCTTTCCTATGGCTACACCTTC. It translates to CASKHGQGLSYGYTF.

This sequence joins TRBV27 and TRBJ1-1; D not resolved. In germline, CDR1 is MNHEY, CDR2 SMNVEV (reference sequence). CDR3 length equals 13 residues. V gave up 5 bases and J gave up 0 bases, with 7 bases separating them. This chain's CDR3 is CASSPYMNTEAFF. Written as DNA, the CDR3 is TGTGCCAGCAGTCCCTATATGAACACTGAAGCTTTCTTT.

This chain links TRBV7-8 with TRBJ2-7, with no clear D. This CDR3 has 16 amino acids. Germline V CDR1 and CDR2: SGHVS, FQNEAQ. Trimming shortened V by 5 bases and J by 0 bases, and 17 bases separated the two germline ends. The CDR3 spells CASSQPRNTFSYEQYF. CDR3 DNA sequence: TGTGCCAGCAGCCAGCCTAGGAACACCTTCTCCTACGAGCAGTACTTC.

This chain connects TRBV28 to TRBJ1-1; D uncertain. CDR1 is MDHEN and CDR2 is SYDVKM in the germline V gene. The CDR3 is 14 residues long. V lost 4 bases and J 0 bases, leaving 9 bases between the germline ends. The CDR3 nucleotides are TGTGCCAGCAGTTCCTATGTGGTGAACACTGAAGCTTTCTTT. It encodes CASSSYVVNTEAFF.